This T cell receptor beta chain was captured by sequencing in a study of beta chain features in type 1 diabetes. Across the whole study: On cell yields, gender and age, patients and healthy donors were similar. General study findings and limits: Unsettled here was the matter of whether HLA type influences TCRB rearrangement. Within each of all four CD4+ subsets, Type 1 diabetes patients had TCRB CDR3s that were moderately but significantly shorter. There were fewer insertions and more deletions at the VDJ junctions of type 1 diabetes patients.

Concerning this clone: Antigen: not known.

As every portion of the isolated RNA was reverse transcribed, the sequencing read expressed TCRB transcripts. TCRdb's table, derived via immunoSEQ multiplex PCR, lists solely in-frame clones and lacks some. The repertoire has roughly 130,000 clones, about 8.7% of them found once; the top ten carry around 0.63%. CDR1 is SGHTA and CDR2 is FQGTGA in the germline V gene. The CDR3 totals 15 residues. Trimming stripped 3 bases from V and 5 bases from J, with 14 bases between. The sequenced sample consisted of central memory CD4+ T cells from blood. This clonotype was sampled from a man aged 18 to 35 in good health. This chain connects TRBV7-3 to TRBJ2-1, with D maybe TRBD2 (6 bases). This chain's CDR3 is CASSFPPTGDNEQFF. In DNA, the CDR3 is TGTGCCAGCAGCTTTCCTCCGACGGGGGACAATGAGCAGTTCTTC. Variable domain in full (rest from reference TRBV7-3 and TRBJ2-1): GAGVSQTPSNKVTEKGKYVELRCDPISGHTALYWYRQSLGQGPEFLIYFQGTGAADDSGLPNDRFFAVRPEGSVSTLKIQRTERGDSAVYLCASSFPPTGDNEQFFGPGTRLTVL.